This record looks at one TCR beta chain sequence and its context. This sample is drawn from a study of blood T cell repertoires in COVID-19. Study overall: T cells, B-cell-depleted T cells, or PBMCs supplied cDNA or gDNA.

Germline V gene sequence: CDR1 LNHNV, CDR2 YYDKDF (reference sequence). The CDR3 runs 15 residues. V was trimmed by 0 bases and J by 4 bases, leaving 9 bases between them. Participants were aged about 18 to 100 years from more than 20 US areas. Methods used by the authors: By means of reference gene primer amplification, nucleated cell counts were estimated. Using immunoSEQ multiplex PCR, the repertoire was profiled, and TCRdb retains in-frame clones only, with some absent. The V and J calls and clone size come from that table; D and trimming were worked out from the DNA. The sample holds about 250,000 clones; 86% are singletons and the top ten take roughly 16%.

The source of this sequence is a man aged 18 to 29 who had recovered from COVID-19. This chain links TRBV15 with TRBJ1-4, with D possibly being TRBD1 (5 bases). Sequenced: PBMCs or T cells enriched from blood (not recorded which). The CDR3 here is CATSREAGGNEKLFF. The CDR3 DNA sequence: TGTGCCACCAGCAGAGAGGCCGGGGGTAATGAAAAACTGTTTTTT.